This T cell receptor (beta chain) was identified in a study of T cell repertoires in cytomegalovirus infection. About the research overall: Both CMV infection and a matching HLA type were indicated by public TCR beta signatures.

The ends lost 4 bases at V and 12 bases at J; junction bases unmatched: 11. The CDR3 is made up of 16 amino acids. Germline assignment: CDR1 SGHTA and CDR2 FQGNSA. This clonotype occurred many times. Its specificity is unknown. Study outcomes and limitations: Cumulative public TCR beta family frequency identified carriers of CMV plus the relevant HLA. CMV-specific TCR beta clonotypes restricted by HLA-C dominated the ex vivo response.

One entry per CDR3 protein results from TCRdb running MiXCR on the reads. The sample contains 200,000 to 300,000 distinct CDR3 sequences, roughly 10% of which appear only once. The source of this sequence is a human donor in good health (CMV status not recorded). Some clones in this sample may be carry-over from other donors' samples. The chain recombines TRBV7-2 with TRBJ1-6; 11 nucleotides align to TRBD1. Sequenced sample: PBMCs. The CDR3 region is CASSSASGTGGVPLHF. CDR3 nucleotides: TGTGCCAGCAGCTCCGCCTCCGGGACAGGGGGAGTACCCCTCCACTTT.